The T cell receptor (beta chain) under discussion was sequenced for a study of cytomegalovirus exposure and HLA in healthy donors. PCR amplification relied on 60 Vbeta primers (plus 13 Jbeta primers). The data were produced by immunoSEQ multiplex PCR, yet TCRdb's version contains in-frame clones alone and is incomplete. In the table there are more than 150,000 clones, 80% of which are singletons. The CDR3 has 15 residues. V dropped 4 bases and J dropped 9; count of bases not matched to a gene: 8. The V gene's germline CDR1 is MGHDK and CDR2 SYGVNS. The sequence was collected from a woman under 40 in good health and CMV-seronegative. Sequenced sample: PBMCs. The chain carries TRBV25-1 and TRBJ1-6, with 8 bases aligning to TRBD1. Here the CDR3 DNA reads TGTGCCAGCAGTGCAAAACAGGGGGTCACTTCACCCCTCCACTTT. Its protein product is CASSAKQGVTSPLHF. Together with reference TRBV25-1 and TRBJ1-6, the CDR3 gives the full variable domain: EADIYQTPRYLVIGTGKKITLECSQTMGHDKMYWYQQDPGMELHLIHYSYGVNSTEKGDLSSESTVSRIRTEHFPLTLESARPSHTSQYLCASSAKQGVTSPLHFGNGTRLTVT.